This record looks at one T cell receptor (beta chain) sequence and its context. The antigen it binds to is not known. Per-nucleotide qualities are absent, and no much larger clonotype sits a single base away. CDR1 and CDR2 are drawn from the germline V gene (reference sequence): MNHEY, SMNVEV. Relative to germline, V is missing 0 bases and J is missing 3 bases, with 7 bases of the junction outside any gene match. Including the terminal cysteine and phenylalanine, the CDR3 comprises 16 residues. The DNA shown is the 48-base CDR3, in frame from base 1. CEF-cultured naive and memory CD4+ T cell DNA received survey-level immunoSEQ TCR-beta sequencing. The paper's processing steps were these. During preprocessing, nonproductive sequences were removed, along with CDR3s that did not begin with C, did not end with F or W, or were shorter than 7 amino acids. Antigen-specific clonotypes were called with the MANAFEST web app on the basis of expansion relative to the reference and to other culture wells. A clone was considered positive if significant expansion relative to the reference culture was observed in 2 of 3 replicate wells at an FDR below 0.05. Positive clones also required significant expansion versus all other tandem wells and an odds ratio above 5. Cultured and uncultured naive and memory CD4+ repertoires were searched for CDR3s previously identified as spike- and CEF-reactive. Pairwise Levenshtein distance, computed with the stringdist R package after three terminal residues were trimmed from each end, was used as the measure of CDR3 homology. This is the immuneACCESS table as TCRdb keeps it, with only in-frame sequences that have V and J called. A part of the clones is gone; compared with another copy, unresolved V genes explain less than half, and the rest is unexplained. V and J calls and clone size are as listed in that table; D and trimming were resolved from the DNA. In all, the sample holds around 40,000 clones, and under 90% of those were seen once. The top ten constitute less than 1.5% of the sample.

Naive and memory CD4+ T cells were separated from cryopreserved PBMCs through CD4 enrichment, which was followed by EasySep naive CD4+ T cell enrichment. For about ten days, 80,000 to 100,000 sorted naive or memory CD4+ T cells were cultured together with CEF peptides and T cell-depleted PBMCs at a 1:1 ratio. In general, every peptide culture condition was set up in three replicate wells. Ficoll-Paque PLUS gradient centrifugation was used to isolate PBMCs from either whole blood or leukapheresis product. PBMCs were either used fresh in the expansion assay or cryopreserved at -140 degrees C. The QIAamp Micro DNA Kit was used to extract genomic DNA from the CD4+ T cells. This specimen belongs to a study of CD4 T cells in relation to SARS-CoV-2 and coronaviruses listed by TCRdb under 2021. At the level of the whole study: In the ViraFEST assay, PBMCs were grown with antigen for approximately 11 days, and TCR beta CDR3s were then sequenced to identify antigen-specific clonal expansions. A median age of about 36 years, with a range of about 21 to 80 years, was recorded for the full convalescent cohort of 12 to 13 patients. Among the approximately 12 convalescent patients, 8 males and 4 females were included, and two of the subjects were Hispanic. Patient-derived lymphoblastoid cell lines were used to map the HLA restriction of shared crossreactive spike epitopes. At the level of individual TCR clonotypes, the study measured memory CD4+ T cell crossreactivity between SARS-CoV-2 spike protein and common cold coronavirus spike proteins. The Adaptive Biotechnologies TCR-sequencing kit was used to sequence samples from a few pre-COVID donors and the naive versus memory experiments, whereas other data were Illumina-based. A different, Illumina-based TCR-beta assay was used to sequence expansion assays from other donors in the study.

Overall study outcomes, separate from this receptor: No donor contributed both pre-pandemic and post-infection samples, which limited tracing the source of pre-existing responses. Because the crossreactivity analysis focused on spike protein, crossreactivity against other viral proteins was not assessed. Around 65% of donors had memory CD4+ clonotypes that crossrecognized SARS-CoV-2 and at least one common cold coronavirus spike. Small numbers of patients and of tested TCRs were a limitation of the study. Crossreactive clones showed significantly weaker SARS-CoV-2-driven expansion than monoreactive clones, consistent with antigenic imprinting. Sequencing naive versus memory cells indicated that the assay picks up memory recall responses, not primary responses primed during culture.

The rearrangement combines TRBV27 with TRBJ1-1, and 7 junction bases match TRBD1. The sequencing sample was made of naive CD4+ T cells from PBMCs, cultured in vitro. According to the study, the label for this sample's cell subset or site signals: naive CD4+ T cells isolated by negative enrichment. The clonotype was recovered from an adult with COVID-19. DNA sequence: TGTGCCAGCAGTTTATCCGTACAGGGGCCCTACACTGAAGCTTTCTTT. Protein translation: CASSLSVQGPYTEAFF.